Given below is one TCR beta chain in context. The data stem from a study of blood T cell repertoires in COVID-19. Whole-study context: Spain, Italy and the United States supplied samples that represented acute and convalescent COVID-19. T cells, B-cell-depleted T cells, or PBMCs provided the cDNA or gDNA that served as material.

Germline V lookup: CDR1 SGHRS, CDR2 YFSETQ. The V and J ends lost 0 bases and 5 bases, in that order; junction bases with no gene match: 9. The CDR3 spans 17 residues. Per the original methods: How many nucleated cells were present was estimated from reference gene primer amplification. Measured with immunoSEQ multiplex PCR; TCRdb has only the in-frame clones, and not every one. Clone size and the V and J calls come from that table; the DNA yielded D and trimming. The table includes over 70,000 clones, 90% detected once. This chain links TRBV5-1 with TRBJ2-1; TRBD2 matches 9 bases. This clonotype was sampled from a woman of 80 years or more with active or convalescent COVID-19. Sequenced input: peripheral blood. The DNA for the CDR3 is TGCGCCAGCAGCTTGGTCCCAAGCGGGAGGACAAACAATGAGCAGTTCTTC. Amino acid sequence: CASSLVPSGRTNNEQFF.